A selection of T cell receptor beta chains follows, all from one sample in a study of control samples from healthy donors and cancer patients. Data came from immunoSEQ multiplex PCR; TCRdb stores just in-frame clones and leaves some out. The sample lists about 190,000 clones, about 90% occurring once. The source material was blood. The receptors come from a man aged 25-45 years in good health. Each CDR3 is given with its conserved first and last residue. A D gene is named only where the DNA matches it firmly. Part of the rows lack a size; the others show once, few, many or a class for expanded clones.

clone size	V gene	J gene	D gene	CDR3 DNA	CDR3 protein
-	TRBV9	TRBJ1-1	TRBD1	TGTGCCAGCGGATCAGGGGGCACCGGGAACACTGAAGCTTTCTTT	CASGSGGTGNTEAFF
-	TRBV9	TRBJ1-6	-	TGTGCCAGCAGCGTAGCGGCAGGGAAAAATTCACCCCTCCACTTT	CASSVAAGKNSPLHF
-	TRBV2	TRBJ1-6	-	TGTGCCAGCAGTGAAGAGGGGTTTGGTAATTCACCCCTCCACTTT	CASSEEGFGNSPLHF
-	TRBV2	TRBJ2-1	-	TGTGCCAGGGGGGAGGTAGGCTACAATGAGCAGTTCTTC	CARGEVGYNEQFF
-	TRBV19	TRBJ1-2	-	TGTGCCAGTAGTATAGATAGCAGGGGCCGATATGGCTACACCTTC	CASSIDSRGRYGYTF
-	TRBV28	TRBJ2-7	-	TGTGCCAGCAGTTCGGGACTTTTTACCCTCTACGAGCAGTACTTC	CASSSGLFTLYEQYF
-	TRBV7-2	TRBJ2-1	TRBD1	TGTGCCAGCAGCTTAGGAGGGGGCTCGAATGAGCAGTTCTTC	CASSLGGGSNEQFF
few	TRBV10-1	TRBJ1-2	-	TGCGCCAGCAGTGAGCCGGTCAGGGGAATATTCTATGGCTACACCTTC	CASSEPVRGIFYGYTF
-	TRBV3-1/TRBV3-2	TRBJ2-7	-	TGTGCCAGCACTCGAGGGGGATCTCAATACGAGCAGTACTTC	CASTRGGSQYEQYF
-	TRBV7-2	TRBJ1-6	-	TGTGCCAGCAGCTTAGACTCCTATAATTCACCCCTCCACTTT	CASSLDSYNSPLHF
-	TRBV6-6	TRBJ1-2	-	TGTGCCAGCAGGTTTAATGAGTTGAGCTATGGCTACACCTTC	CASRFNELSYGYTF
-	TRBV6-1	TRBJ2-7	-	TGTGCCAGCAGTGAAAGCGGACCAAGGGGGTACGAGCAGTACTTC	CASSESGPRGYEQYF
-	TRBV6-6	TRBJ1-2	-	TGTGCCAGCAGCTACCGCCAGAGGGGCTACACCTTC	CASSYRQRGYTF
once	TRBV5-4	TRBJ2-5	TRBD2	TGTGCCAGCAGCTTGGTGGGGACTAGCGGAGAGACCCAGTACTTC	CASSLVGTSGETQYF
-	TRBV2	TRBJ1-6	TRBD1	TGTGCCAGCAGCGGACAGGGTCTGAGCTCCTATAATTCACCCCTCCACTTT	CASSGQGLSSYNSPLHF
-	TRBV5-6	TRBJ1-6	TRBD1	TGTGCCAGCAGCTTGGCCAGGGGGCGACTGGTAGATTCACCCCTCCACTTT	CASSLARGRLVDSPLHF
-	TRBV7-3	TRBJ2-3	TRBD1	TGTGCCAGCAGCCTTACCGCAGGGGGTAGCGATACGCAGTATTTT	CASSLTAGGSDTQYF
-	TRBV12-3/TRBV12-4	TRBJ1-2	-	TGTGCCAGCAGTTTTGGACAGAACTATGGCTACACCTTC	CASSFGQNYGYTF
-	TRBV6-5	TRBJ2-4	-	TGTGCCAGCAGTTCAGGGGAGGGTGGCAAAAACATTCAGTACTTC	CASSSGEGGKNIQYF
-	TRBV6-6	TRBJ2-3	-	TGTGCCAGCAGTTACTCAAGGGATACGCAGTATTTT	CASSYSRDTQYF
-	TRBV21-1	TRBJ2-3	-	TGTGCCAGCAGCCCGACTCTAGCGGGGGCCCAGGTAAGAGATACGCAGTATTTT	CASSPTLAGAQVRDTQYF
-	TRBV7-8	TRBJ1-2	-	TGTGCCAGCAGCTTTTCCGGGAACAACTATGGCTACACCTTC	CASSFSGNNYGYTF
-	TRBV30	TRBJ2-1	TRBD1	TGTGCCTGGAGACAGGGGTCCTACAATGAGCAGTTCTTC	CAWRQGSYNEQFF
-	TRBV9	TRBJ1-3	-	TGTGCCAGCAGCGTAGCCAGGGTTTCGACTGGAAACACCATATATTTT	CASSVARVSTGNTIYF
-	TRBV27	TRBJ2-7	TRBD2	TGTGCCAGCAGTCGACGGACTAGCGGGTGGTCCTACGAGCAGTACTTC	CASSRRTSGWSYEQYF
-	TRBV18	TRBJ2-7	TRBD2	TGTGCCAGCTCACCTACTAGCGGGGGGGCCTACGAGCAGTACTTC	CASSPTSGGAYEQYF
-	TRBV30	TRBJ2-3	-	TGTGCCTGGAAGATGTGGCATCTCACAGATACGCAGTATTTT	CAWKMWHLTDTQYF
-	TRBV4-1	TRBJ2-3	TRBD1	TGCGCCAGCAGCCCCAAGGGGAAGGGGGCCTTGGAGGTATTCAGCACAGATACGCAGTATTTT	CASSPKGKGALEVFSTDTQYF
-	TRBV27	TRBJ1-4	TRBD1	TGTGCCAGCAGTCCGACAGGGAGATGGGAAAAACTGTTTTTT	CASSPTGRWEKLFF
-	TRBV5-4	TRBJ1-1	TRBD1	TGTGCCAGCAGCTTGGCTGTGACAGGGGGAGATGAAGCTTTCTTT	CASSLAVTGGDEAFF
-	TRBV12-3/TRBV12-4	TRBJ2-3	-	TGTGCCAGCAGTCCAACTTTGGCCATTACGCAGTATTTT	CASSPTLAITQYF
few	TRBV2	TRBJ1-1	-	TGTGCCAGCAGTGGACAGAACATGAACACTGAAGCTTTCTTT	CASSGQNMNTEAFF